The source of this T cell receptor (beta chain) is a study of blood T cells in healthy people across ages (dated by TCRdb to the mid-2010s). About the investigation overall: In model experiments, roughly one uniquely barcoded TCR beta cDNA molecule per two T cells was captured by template switching. Donors of different ages were randomly distributed across sequencing lanes to avoid experimental bias. Using deep sequencing normalized with unique cDNA molecular identifiers, the study measured how TCR beta repertoire diversity changes with age. For two donors (one aged 18 to 30 and one aged 80 or older), the study analyzed two additional independent replicas of 1 million unique cDNA reads from the same blood draw. Donors were grouped into four age groups: young (average approximately 15 years), middle-aged (about 38), aged (around 56) and long-lived (around 80). The research as a whole found: Estimates of total diversity from one million sequenced T cells were regarded as lower bounds and underestimates. Observed TCR beta diversity correlated strongly with the percentage of naive T cells measured by flow cytometry. Observed TCR beta diversity per million T cells fell roughly linearly with age, and a significant reduction was already apparent by age roughly 41. Conclusive comparison of naive and antigen-experienced compartments was prevented by the profiling of bulk unsorted PBMCs. Compared with the aged group, the long-lived group had more naive CD4+ T cells, fewer expanded clones and increased TCR diversity, suggesting age selection. Because donor CMV infection status was unknown, age-related changes in expanded clonotypes were potentially confounded.

This clonotype was picked up a small number of times. Its antigen is not yet known. Nothing much larger sits one base from this clone, and base qualities are not available. Preparation of the library involved 5' RACE. TCRdb names Illumina HiSeq 2500 as the instrument used. The second PCR ran for roughly 6 to 11 cycles and used a J-beta primer mix along with a sample-barcoded 5' primer. Each TCR beta cDNA molecule received a unique molecular identifier from a template-switch 5' adaptor carrying 12 random nucleotides. Each sample yielded at least 2.5 million CDR3-containing paired-end reads. First-strand cDNA was synthesized from all RNA with the Mint cDNA synthesis kit, primed by a TRBC-specific oligonucleotide. Following uracil-DNA glycosylase treatment, all cDNA underwent a first 18-cycle PCR with the universal primers M1SS and BC2_uni_R. Regarding the original processing steps: Each sample was normalized by randomly selecting 1 million high-quality reads, each carrying a distinct molecular identifier. Reads with shared molecular identifiers were discarded instead of being binned into consensus sequences. CDR3 identification, clonotype clustering and error correction used MiTCR with a Q25 quality threshold and the strictest error-elimination algorithm. A nonparametric unseen species model using Euler transformation provided a lower-bound estimate of total TCR beta diversity. TCRdb itself trimmed the public reads at Q25 with fastp, ran MiXCR and retained productive beta chains. Entries are consolidated by CDR3 protein sequence, retaining the most common genes and DNA. The V and J calls come from TCRdb's annotation, not from the publication. The sample yields some 370,000 distinct CDR3 sequences; roughly half were counted once. The top ten hold approximately 51% of the sample.

The roughly 39 donors, aged roughly 6 to 90 years, were systemically healthy Caucasian individuals from Russia. Each donor gave ten milliliters of peripheral blood, drawn into EDTA-treated Vacutainer tubes. Ficoll-Paque density-gradient centrifugation was used to isolate PBMCs, with at least 6 million obtained per sample. Trizol reagent was used to extract total RNA from the PBMCs, yielding at least 5 micrograms per sample. For every donor, an aliquot of PBMCs went through flow cytometry to measure the percentages of naive CD45RAhigh/CD27high T cells. Sequenced: blood. The receptor's source is a man aged 60-69 years in good health.

This receptor carries the CDR3 CAAGQESPLHF. Here is the DNA: TGTGCCGCCGGGCAGGAATCACCCCTCCACTTT. The sequence links TRBV19 to TRBJ1-6, with no D gene named confidently. From the cysteine up to the phenylalanine, the CDR3 has a length of 11 residues. CDR3 DNA is the only sequence kept; it has 33 bases, read in frame from the first base. The junction carries 12 bases between V and J, which are trimmed by 11 bases and 10 bases respectively. From a lookup of the germline V gene (reference sequence), CDR1 and CDR2 are LNHDA and SQIVND.